This entry concerns a single TCR beta chain. Its target is not known. Measured with immunoSEQ multiplex PCR; TCRdb has only the in-frame clones, and not every one. This sample has more than 2 million clones; 90% to 95% occur once, and the top ten carry around 0.13%. This record belongs to a study of shared clonotypes between healthy human individuals. Study observations and caveats: A limitation of the genetic and exposure-history diversity represented arose from few donors. Naive subsets usually exceeded memory subsets in estimated richness.

Trimming cost V 2 bases and J 3 bases, with 12 bases left between them. CDR1 is MNHEY and CDR2 is SMNVEV in the germline V gene (reference sequence). The CDR3 consists of 15 residues. The sequenced sample was naive CD4+ T cells sorted from blood. As for subset: CD45RA+ positively selected. This receptor was obtained from a man younger than 35 in good health. J is TRBJ2-3 and V is TRBV27; D unresolved. Here the CDR3 DNA reads TGTGCCAGCAGTTTAGACCTCACTTTAACAGATACGCAGTATTTT. Its translation is CASSLDLTLTDTQYF.